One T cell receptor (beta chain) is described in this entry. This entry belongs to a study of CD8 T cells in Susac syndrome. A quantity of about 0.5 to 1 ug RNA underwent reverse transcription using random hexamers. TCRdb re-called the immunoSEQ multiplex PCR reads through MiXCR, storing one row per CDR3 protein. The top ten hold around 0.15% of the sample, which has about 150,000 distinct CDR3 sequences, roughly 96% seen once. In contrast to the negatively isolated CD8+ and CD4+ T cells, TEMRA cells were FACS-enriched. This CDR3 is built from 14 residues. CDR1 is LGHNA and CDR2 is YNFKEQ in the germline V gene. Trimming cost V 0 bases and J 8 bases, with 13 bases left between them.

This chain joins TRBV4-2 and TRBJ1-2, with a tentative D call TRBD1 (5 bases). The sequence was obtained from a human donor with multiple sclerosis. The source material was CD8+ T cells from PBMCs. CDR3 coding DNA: TGTGCCAGCAGCCAAGATTGGGCAGGGAGCGGCTACACCTTC. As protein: CASSQDWAGSGYTF.